This T cell receptor beta chain originates from a study of T cell responses to AZD1222 COVID-19 vaccine. The V and J ends lost 6 bases and 0 bases respectively, with 15 bases between them. Germline values: CDR1 MNHEY, CDR2 SMNVEV (reference sequence). The CDR3 loop spans 16 amino acids. Profiling relied on immunoSEQ multiplex PCR, and the TCRdb table lists in-frame clones only, not all of them. Seen here are 150,000 to 200,000 clones, roughly 90% observed once, and the top ten hold 4.4%. The sample consisted of peripheral blood, taken on day 0 of AZD1222 vaccination. The receptor comes from an adult in good health. J is TRBJ2-1 and V is TRBV27, with D tentatively TRBD2 (5 bases). The CDR3 sequence: CASSSPGGSSYNEQFF. For the CDR3, the DNA is TGTGCCAGCAGCTCCCCAGGTGGGAGCTCCTACAATGAGCAGTTCTTC.